A selection of T cell receptor beta chains follows, all from one sample in a study of blood T cell repertoires in COVID-19. Repertoires were generated with immunoSEQ multiplex PCR, while TCRdb's copy carries only in-frame clones and drops some. The table has some 150,000 clones, 85% seen once. Sequencing used peripheral blood. The receptors were sampled from a woman aged 40 to 55 with active or convalescent COVID-19. CDR3s include the opening cysteine and the closing phenylalanine or tryptophan. Fields, in order: V gene, J gene, D gene, clone size, CDR3 DNA, CDR3 protein. A D gene is named only where the DNA matches it firmly. Clone size, where shown, is once, few, many, or a class for clones that have expanded.

v_call: TRBV28
j_call: TRBJ1-3
d_call: .
clone_size: .
cdr3_nt: TGTGCCAGCAGCCGAGGGAAAAAGTTAAACACCATATATTTT
cdr3_aa: CASSRGKKLNTIYF

v_call: TRBV27
j_call: TRBJ2-5
d_call: .
clone_size: .
cdr3_nt: TGTGCCAGCACCCCCCGGTATGGACTGTACCAAGAGACCCAGTACTTC
cdr3_aa: CASTPRYGLYQETQYF

v_call: TRBV28
j_call: TRBJ1-4
d_call: .
clone_size: .
cdr3_nt: TGTGCCAGCAGTTCTTCAGGGGAAAAACTGTTTTTT
cdr3_aa: CASSSSGEKLFF

v_call: TRBV28
j_call: TRBJ2-1
d_call: TRBD2
clone_size: .
cdr3_nt: TGTGCCAGCAGTTTACGAGCTAGCGGGAGGGGAGGACATGAGCAGTTCTTC
cdr3_aa: CASSLRASGRGGHEQFF

v_call: TRBV10-3
j_call: TRBJ1-5
d_call: .
clone_size: .
cdr3_nt: TGTGCCATCCGGGGGGGAAGCAATCAGCCCCAGCATTTT
cdr3_aa: CAIRGGSNQPQHF

v_call: TRBV11-2
j_call: TRBJ1-5
d_call: TRBD1
clone_size: .
cdr3_nt: TGTGCCAGCAGCGCGACAGGGGTAAATCAGCCCCAGCATTTT
cdr3_aa: CASSATGVNQPQHF

v_call: TRBV28
j_call: TRBJ2-3
d_call: TRBD2
clone_size: .
cdr3_nt: TGTGCCACCGAATCGCTAGCGGGAGCGTCGTATACGCAGTATTTT
cdr3_aa: CATESLAGASYTQYF

v_call: TRBV6-5
j_call: TRBJ1-4
d_call: .
clone_size: .
cdr3_nt: TGTGCCAGCAGTTACGGGGTGGAGGGAAAGGAAAAACTGTTTTTT
cdr3_aa: CASSYGVEGKEKLFF

v_call: TRBV3-1/TRBV3-2
j_call: TRBJ2-7
d_call: .
clone_size: .
cdr3_nt: TGTGCCAGCAGCCTCCGCGGCCACTCCTACGAGCAGTACTTC
cdr3_aa: CASSLRGHSYEQYF

v_call: TRBV6-4
j_call: TRBJ1-6
d_call: .
clone_size: .
cdr3_nt: TGTGCCAGCAGTGACTCGGCCCCTTGGTCACCCCTCCACTTT
cdr3_aa: CASSDSAPWSPLHF

v_call: TRBV6-5
j_call: TRBJ1-2
d_call: TRBD1
clone_size: few
cdr3_nt: TGTGCCAGCCGGGCTTCGGGACAGTCGTTCTATGGCTACACCTTC
cdr3_aa: CASRASGQSFYGYTF

v_call: TRBV19
j_call: TRBJ1-4
d_call: TRBD1
clone_size: .
cdr3_nt: TGTGCCAGTTCCACAGGGGCTACAACTAATGAAAAACTGTTTTTT
cdr3_aa: CASSTGATTNEKLFF

v_call: TRBV11-2
j_call: TRBJ1-2
d_call: TRBD1
clone_size: .
cdr3_nt: TGTGCCAGCAGCCGGTGGACAGGGCTCGACTATGGCTACACCTTC
cdr3_aa: CASSRWTGLDYGYTF

v_call: TRBV10-3
j_call: TRBJ1-1
d_call: .
clone_size: .
cdr3_nt: TGTGCCATCAGTGAGTCCCCCATGAACACTGAAGCTTTCTTT
cdr3_aa: CAISESPMNTEAFF

v_call: TRBV7-9
j_call: TRBJ1-1
d_call: .
clone_size: .
cdr3_nt: TGTGCCAGCAGCCCCCCGACAGGGAACACTGAAGCTTTCTTT
cdr3_aa: CASSPPTGNTEAFF

v_call: TRBV19
j_call: TRBJ2-5
d_call: TRBD1
clone_size: .
cdr3_nt: TGTGCCAGTAGTATGCCCAGTCGGGCGAGGGGGCGCGGGGAGACCCAGTACTTC
cdr3_aa: CASSMPSRARGRGETQYF

v_call: TRBV7-9
j_call: TRBJ1-1
d_call: .
clone_size: .
cdr3_nt: TGTGCCAGCGCCGGGGGGTTCACTGAAGCTTTCTTT
cdr3_aa: CASAGGFTEAFF

v_call: TRBV6-5
j_call: TRBJ1-6
d_call: .
clone_size: .
cdr3_nt: TGTGCCAGCAGCCGACAAGGTTCACCCCTCCACTTT
cdr3_aa: CASSRQGSPLHF

v_call: TRBV5-1
j_call: TRBJ2-2
d_call: TRBD2
clone_size: .
cdr3_nt: TGCGCCAGCCTGAGCGGGGGAGTAAACACCGGGGAGCTGTTTTTT
cdr3_aa: CASLSGGVNTGELFF

v_call: TRBV6-5
j_call: TRBJ1-3
d_call: .
clone_size: .
cdr3_nt: TGTGCCAGCACCGAAAGGGCAGGGACTGGAAACACCATATATTTT
cdr3_aa: CASTERAGTGNTIYF

v_call: TRBV7-2
j_call: TRBJ2-7
d_call: TRBD1
clone_size: once
cdr3_nt: TGTGCCAGCAGCAAGGACAGGGGGCCGCTCTACGAGCAGTACTTC
cdr3_aa: CASSKDRGPLYEQYF

v_call: TRBV7-2
j_call: TRBJ1-6
d_call: TRBD1
clone_size: .
cdr3_nt: TGTGCCAGCAGCCCCAGGGAAGGGGGACAGAATAATTCACTCCTCCACTTT
cdr3_aa: CASSPREGGQNNSLLHF

v_call: TRBV7-9
j_call: TRBJ2-5
d_call: TRBD2
clone_size: .
cdr3_nt: TGTGCCAGCAGCCCAACTAGCGGGGAAGAGACCCAGTACTTC
cdr3_aa: CASSPTSGEETQYF

v_call: TRBV28
j_call: TRBJ2-1
d_call: .
clone_size: .
cdr3_nt: TGTGCCATCTCGACCGGGCCTTCCGAGGGCTACAATGAGCAGTTCTTC
cdr3_aa: CAISTGPSEGYNEQFF

v_call: TRBV7-2
j_call: TRBJ1-4
d_call: .
clone_size: .
cdr3_nt: TGTGCCAGCAGCTTACGTCAGGGGAATGAAAAACTGTTTTTT
cdr3_aa: CASSLRQGNEKLFF

v_call: TRBV6-4
j_call: TRBJ2-3
d_call: .
clone_size: .
cdr3_nt: TGTGCCAGCAGTGACTCATCCTCTCATACGCAGTATTTT
cdr3_aa: CASSDSSSHTQYF

v_call: TRBV12-3/TRBV12-4
j_call: TRBJ1-5
d_call: .
clone_size: .
cdr3_nt: TGTGCCAGCAGTGATGGACAGAATCAGCCCCAGCATTTT
cdr3_aa: CASSDGQNQPQHF

v_call: TRBV19
j_call: TRBJ1-6
d_call: .
clone_size: .
cdr3_nt: TGTGCCGTTGGGGGGAGTAATTCACCCCTCCACTTT
cdr3_aa: CAVGGSNSPLHF